The next 16 T cell receptor beta chains were all read from a single sample in a study of T cell responses to AZD1222 COVID-19 vaccine. The table came from immunoSEQ multiplex PCR; TCRdb's copy has only in-frame clones and leaves some out. The table includes approximately 190,000 clones, 75% to 90% detected once. The sequencing here drew on peripheral blood, taken on day 0 of MenACWY control vaccination. The receptor set was obtained from an adult in good health.

The J gene is TRBJ2-5, the V gene TRBV18; D ambiguous. CDR3 length equals 14 residues. Germline loops: CDR1 KGHSH, CDR2 LQKENI. The V and J ends lost 3 bases and 2 bases respectively, with 10 bases between them. As DNA, the CDR3 is TGTGCCAGCTCACCGGGATTGGGGCAAGAGACCCAGTACTTC. Translation: CASSPGLGQETQYF.

The chain carries TRBV7-2 and TRBJ1-1; D is undetermined. V lost 5 bases and J lost 7, with 11 bases in between. The germline CDR1 and CDR2 sequences are SGHTA and FQGNSA. The CDR3 has 12 amino acids. CDR3 residues: CASSPLGGEAFF. Written as DNA, the CDR3 is TGTGCCAGCAGCCCACTCGGCGGTGAAGCTTTCTTT.

The chain joins TRBV18 to TRBJ1-5; D possibly corresponds to TRBD1 (5 bases). This CDR3 region has 15 residues. Trimming stripped 3 bases from V and 2 bases from J, with 11 bases between. Germline CDR1 KGHSH, CDR2 LQKENI. CDR3 sequence: CASSPLGGGNQPQHF. The CDR3 DNA sequence: TGTGCCAGCTCACCGCTGGGGGGAGGCAATCAGCCCCAGCATTTT.

The chain links TRBV10-3 to TRBJ2-7; D possibly corresponds to TRBD2 (7 bases). With 3 bases removed from V and 1 base from J, the gap between germline ends came to 13 bases. This CDR3 has 15 amino acids. The germline V gene has CDR1 ENHRY and CDR2 SYGVKD. Here the CDR3 DNA reads TGTGCCATCAGTGACGGCGGGGGCCATTCCTACGAGCAGTACTTC. The encoded protein is CAISDGGGHSYEQYF.

This chain uses TRBV7-3 with TRBJ2-1; D perhaps matches TRBD2 (5 bases). The germline V gene encodes CDR1 SGHTA and CDR2 FQGTGA. Trimming shortened V by 5 bases and J by 0 bases, and 8 bases separated the two germline ends. CDR3 length equals 14 residues. CDR3 protein: CASSTAGSYNEQFF. The CDR3 DNA is TGTGCCAGCAGCACGGCGGGCTCCTACAATGAGCAGTTCTTC.

The chain joins TRBV5-1 to TRBJ1-5; D unresolved. Germline lookup yields CDR1 SGHRS and CDR2 YFSETQ. Trimming shortened V by 4 bases and J by 7 bases, and 12 bases separated the two germline ends. This CDR3 spans 13 amino acids. CDR3 protein: CASSPEGWQPQHF. The CDR3 nucleotides are TGCGCCAGCAGCCCGGAGGGCTGGCAGCCCCAGCATTTT. Filled out from reference TRBV5-1 and TRBJ1-5, the complete variable domain reads KAGVTQTPRYLIKTRGQQVTLSCSPISGHRSVSWYQQTPGQGLQFLFEYFSETQRNKGNFPGRFSGRQFSNSRSEMNVSTLELGDSALYLCASSPEGWQPQHFGDGTRLSIL.

This chain connects TRBV5-1 to TRBJ2-5; perhaps TRBD1 as D (6 bases). Germline V gene data show CDR1 as SGHRS and CDR2 as YFSETQ. Trimming stripped 7 bases from V and 9 bases from J, with 13 bases between. The CDR3 is 11 amino acids. The CDR3 region is CASGGQQSQYF. CDR3 in DNA: TGCGCCAGCGGAGGACAGCAATCCCAGTACTTC.

This sequence joins TRBV14 and TRBJ2-3, with 7 bases lining up with TRBD2. The V gene's germline CDR1 is SGHDN and CDR2 FVKESK. The CDR3 contains 16 residues. After removal of 6 bases from V and 2 bases from J, the junction contained 11 bases not matched to a gene. The CDR3 bases are TGTGCCAGCAGTCCTTTATCGGGGGGAATCACAGATACGCAGTATTTT. This sequence encodes CASSPLSGGITDTQYF.

The CDR3 DNA reads TGTGCGGGAGCGGGAGGGGACACCTACGAGCAGTACTTC. Residues: CAGAGGDTYEQYF. The genes are TRBV7-9 and TRBJ2-7, with 10 bases aligning to TRBD2. CDR1 is SEHNR and CDR2 is FQNEAQ in the germline V gene (reference sequence). The CDR3 is 13 amino acids.

In this sample, this clone turned up once. The V and J genes are TRBV6-6 and TRBJ1-3; 7 bases agree with TRBD1. The J segment lost 2 bases and the V segment lost 5 bases, leaving 3 bases of the junction unmatched. The CDR3 runs 14 residues. Germline lookup yields CDR1 MNHNY and CDR2 SVGAGI (reference sequence). The CDR3 DNA follows: TGTGCCAGCAGTCCCGGGACAGCTGGAAACACCATATATTTT. It specifies CASSPGTAGNTIYF.

The chain is built from TRBV9 and TRBJ2-1; 14 positions agree with TRBD2. Germline CDR1 reads SGDLS; CDR2 reads YYNGEE. Trimming removed 3 bases from V and 5 bases from J; junction bases left unmatched: 7. The CDR3 length is 17 residues. CDR3 residues: CASSATGGLAGDNEQFF. In nucleotides, the CDR3 is TGTGCCAGCAGCGCGACCGGGGGACTAGCGGGAGACAATGAGCAGTTCTTC.

The table lists this clone with many counts. The J gene is TRBJ1-2, the V gene TRBV7-9; a weak D match, TRBD1 (5 bases). The V end was cut by 3 bases, the J end by 0 bases, with 11 bases between. Germline V lookup: CDR1 SEHNR, CDR2 FQNEAQ (reference sequence). The CDR3 sequence is 15 residues long. The CDR3 coding sequence is TGTGCCAGCAGCTTCTTCTCAGGGACTAACTATGGCTACACCTTC. Protein sequence: CASSFFSGTNYGYTF.

This chain uses TRBV11-2 with TRBJ1-5; perhaps TRBD1 as D (5 bases). The germline gives CDR1 SGHAT, CDR2 FQNNGV. The CDR3 sequence is 18 residues long. Trimming pared 4 bases from V and 1 base from J, leaving 20 bases between. The chain's CDR3 is CASSSAGVALASNQPQHF. CDR3 DNA sequence: TGTGCCAGCAGCTCCGCGGGGGTGGCGTTGGCCAGCAATCAGCCCCAGCATTTT.

The chain joins TRBV5-3 to TRBJ1-5, with 8 nucleotides matching TRBD1. TRBV5-3 counts as an open reading frame of uncertain function. CDR3 length: 16 residues. Trimming took 6 bases from V and 3 from J; bases not matched to a gene: 11. The CDR3 DNA reads TGTGCCAGAATGCGGACAGGGAATCGCATCAATCAGCCCCAGCATTTT. Amino acid sequence: CARMRTGNRINQPQHF.

A single count supports this clone. The chain recombines TRBV9 with TRBJ2-2; the D call may be TRBD1 or TRBD2 (5 bases each). V gave up 4 bases and J gave up 1 base, with 11 bases separating them. Germline CDR1 is SGDLS and CDR2 is YYNGEE. CDR3 length equals 15 residues. In DNA, the CDR3 is TGTGCCAGCAGCCAGAGGGGCAAGAACACCGGGGAGCTGTTTTTT. This encodes CASSQRGKNTGELFF.

The chain employs TRBV7-9 and TRBJ2-1; D perhaps matches TRBD2 (6 bases). V lost 1 base, J lost 0 bases, and 19 bases lay in between. Germline V gene sequence: CDR1 SEHNR, CDR2 FQNEAQ (reference sequence). This CDR3 has 19 residues. CDR3 bases: TGTGCCAGCAGCTTAGTCCGTCAATTTGCGGGAAGCTCCTACAATGAGCAGTTCTTC. Protein product: CASSLVRQFAGSSYNEQFF.